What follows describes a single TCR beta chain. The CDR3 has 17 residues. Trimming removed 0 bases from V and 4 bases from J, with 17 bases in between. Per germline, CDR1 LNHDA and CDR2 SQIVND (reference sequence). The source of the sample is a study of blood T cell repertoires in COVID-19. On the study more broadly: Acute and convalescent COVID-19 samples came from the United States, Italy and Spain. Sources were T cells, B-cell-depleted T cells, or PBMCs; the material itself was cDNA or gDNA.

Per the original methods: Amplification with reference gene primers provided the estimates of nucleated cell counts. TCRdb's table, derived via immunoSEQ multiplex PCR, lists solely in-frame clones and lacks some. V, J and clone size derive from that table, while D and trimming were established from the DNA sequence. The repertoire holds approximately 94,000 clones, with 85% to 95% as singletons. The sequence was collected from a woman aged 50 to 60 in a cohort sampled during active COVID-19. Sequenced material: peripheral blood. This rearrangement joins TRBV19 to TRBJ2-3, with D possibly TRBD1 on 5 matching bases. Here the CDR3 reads CASSIDPPGRGADTQYF. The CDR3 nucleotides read TGTGCCAGTAGTATAGATCCCCCTGGAAGGGGCGCAGATACGCAGTATTTT.